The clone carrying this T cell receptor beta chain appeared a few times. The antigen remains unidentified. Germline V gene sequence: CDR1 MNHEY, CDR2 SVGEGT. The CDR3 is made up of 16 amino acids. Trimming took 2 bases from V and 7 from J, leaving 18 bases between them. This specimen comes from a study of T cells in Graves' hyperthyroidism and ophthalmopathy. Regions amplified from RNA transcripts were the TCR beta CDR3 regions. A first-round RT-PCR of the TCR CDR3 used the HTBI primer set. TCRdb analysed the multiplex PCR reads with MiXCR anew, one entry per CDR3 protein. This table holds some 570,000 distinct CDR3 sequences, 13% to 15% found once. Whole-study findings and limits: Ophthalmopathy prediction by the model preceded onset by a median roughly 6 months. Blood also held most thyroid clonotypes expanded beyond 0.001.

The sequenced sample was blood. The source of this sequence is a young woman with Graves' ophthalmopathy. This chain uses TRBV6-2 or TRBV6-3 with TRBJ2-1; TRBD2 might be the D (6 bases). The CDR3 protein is CASSYQAGLGGNEQFF. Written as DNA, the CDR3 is TGTGCCAGCAGTTACCAAGCGGGCCTCGGCGGTAATGAGCAGTTCTTC.